This is a list of T cell receptor beta chains from one sample in a study of T cell responses to AZD1222 COVID-19 vaccine. TCRdb's copy holds only in-frame clones and misses some; the assay was immunoSEQ multiplex PCR. The sample carries around 100,000 clones, more than 75% recorded once. The specimen comprised peripheral blood, sampled 28 days after the second AZD1222 dose. The receptors were sampled from an adult who received the AZD1222 COVID-19 vaccine. Both conserved end residues are part of each CDR3. A D gene is named only where the DNA matches it firmly. The size field is filled for only some rows; it gives once, few, many or a size class.

clone_size d_call j_call v_call cdr3_nt cdr3_aa
. TRBD1 TRBJ1-1 TRBV2 TGTGCCAGCAGAAGACCGGGACAGGGTTTTACTGAAGCTTTCTTT CASRRPGQGFTEAFF
. . TRBJ2-4 TRBV5-1 TGCGCCAGCAGCTCACAGGGTGGAGGTGACATTCAGTACTTC CASSSQGGGDIQYF
. . TRBJ2-7 TRBV12-5 TGTGCTAGTGGTTCCGGACAGCTCAATGGGAACTACGAGCAGTACTTC CASGSGQLNGNYEQYF
. . TRBJ2-3 TRBV12-2 TGTGCAAGTCGCGCCAGCGGGAGGCCCACAGATACGCAGTATTTT CASRASGRPTDTQYF
. . TRBJ1-2 TRBV5-4 TGTGCCAGCAGCTTGGCCCTGGCAGGGGCTAACTATGGCTACACCTTC CASSLALAGANYGYTF
. . TRBJ2-7 TRBV7-2 TGTGCCAGCAGCCGACAGAGCTCCTACGAGCAGTACTTC CASSRQSSYEQYF
. TRBD1 TRBJ2-5 TRBV7-9 TGTGCCAGCAGCATCTATGGGACAGAAGAGACCCAGTACTTC CASSIYGTEETQYF
. . TRBJ1-2 TRBV7-9 TGTGCCAGCAGCTTAGGGGCCCTGAGTGGTGGCTACACCTTC CASSLGALSGGYTF
. . TRBJ1-1 TRBV30 TGTGCCTGGACTGGACGGAGGAACACTGAAGCTTTCTTT CAWTGRRNTEAFF
once . TRBJ2-1 TRBV27 TGTGCCAGCAGCGGCGGCAGGAGCTCCTACAATGAGCAGTTCTTC CASSGGRSSYNEQFF
few . TRBJ2-7 TRBV7-2 TGTGCCAGCAGCTTAGGGGCCCCAGGCCACGAGCAGTACTTC CASSLGAPGHEQYF
. . TRBJ1-1 TRBV6-1 TGTGCCAGCAGTGAAGGGGGCCGACGGGGAACCCTCTTT CASSEGGRRGTLF
. TRBD1 TRBJ1-5 TRBV5-4 TGTGCCAGCAGCTTGGGACAGGGGAAAAATCAGCCCCAGCATTTT CASSLGQGKNQPQHF
. . TRBJ2-7 TRBV28 TGTGCCAGCAGTTTAAGTGGGTACCCCTCCTACGAGCAGTACTTC CASSLSGYPSYEQYF
. TRBD2 TRBJ2-1 TRBV7-8 TGTGCCAGCAGCTTAGAAAGGCTAGCGGGTAAAGAGCAGTTCTTC CASSLERLAGKEQFF
. TRBD2 TRBJ2-1 TRBV27 TGTGCCAGCAGTTTAATAGCGGGAGGATCGGAAATGCAGTTCTTC CASSLIAGGSEMQFF
few . TRBJ2-7 TRBV29-1 TGCAGCGTTGGAGGACATCTCTACGAGCAGTACTTC CSVGGHLYEQYF
. TRBD2 TRBJ2-3 TRBV24-1 TGTGCCACCAGTAGGACTAGCGGGAAGACAGATACGCAGTATTTT CATSRTSGKTDTQYF
. TRBD2 TRBJ2-1 TRBV6-2/TRBV6-3 TGTGCCAGCAGTTACGGCGGGGGGTCCTACAATGAGCAGTTCTTC CASSYGGGSYNEQFF
. . TRBJ2-3 TRBV7-2 TGTGCCAGCAGCGCAAGTCCCCATGGCACAGATACGCAGTATTTT CASSASPHGTDTQYF
. . TRBJ2-4 TRBV7-8 TGTGCCAGCAGCTTAGGGAGGCAGGTGGGCCAAGCCAAAAACATTCAGTACTTC CASSLGRQVGQAKNIQYF
. . TRBJ1-2 TRBV19 TGTGCCATTCGGGGTGACGGCTACACCTTC CAIRGDGYTF
few . TRBJ2-1 TRBV4-3 TGCGCCAGCAGCCGAGCGAAACCAGGCAATGAGCAGTTCTTC CASSRAKPGNEQFF
. . TRBJ1-2 TRBV9 TGTGCCAGCAGCGTAGGGGTGCAGGCTAACTATGGCTACACCTTC CASSVGVQANYGYTF
. TRBD1 TRBJ1-2 TRBV10-3 TGTGCCATCAGTGCGGACAGGGAAGGCGGCTACACCTTC CAISADREGGYTF
. . TRBJ2-3 TRBV5-1 TGCGCCAGCAGTTCGGCGGGACATATTGCAGATACGCAGTATTTT CASSSAGHIADTQYF
. TRBD2 TRBJ2-3 TRBV5-4 TGTGCCAGCAGCTCGGGGACTAGCGGTCCCACAGATACGCAGTATTTT CASSSGTSGPTDTQYF
. . TRBJ1-1 TRBV5-6 TGTGCCAGCACCCGGAGGGGGGGGGACACTGAAGCTTTCTTT CASTRRGGDTEAFF
. . TRBJ1-1 TRBV9 TGTGCCAGCAGCGTAGAGGGCAGGGAAGGCACTGAAGCTTTCTTT CASSVEGREGTEAFF
. . TRBJ1-4 TRBV5-1 TGCGCCAGCAGCTTGGATTTGGAAAAACTGTTTTTT CASSLDLEKLFF
. . TRBJ2-3 TRBV2 TGTGCCAGCAGTGAAGCGCAGGCGCGGGCAGAGTATTTT CASSEAQARAEYF
. . TRBJ2-2 TRBV5-1 TGCGCCAGCAGCTTTGGGGGCCAGAACACCGGGGAGCTGTTTTTT CASSFGGQNTGELFF
. TRBD1 TRBJ1-4 TRBV7-2 TGTGCCAGCAGACCGGACAGGGGGTGGGAAAAACTGTTTTTT CASRPDRGWEKLFF
. TRBD2 TRBJ2-2 TRBV29-1 TGCAGCGTTGAAGATTCCGCGGGGAGGGCCGGGGAGCTGTTTTTT CSVEDSAGRAGELFF
. . TRBJ2-1 TRBV9 TGTGCCAGCAGCGGCGGCCACCTTGAGGCGGAGCAGTTCTTC CASSGGHLEAEQFF
. TRBD1 TRBJ1-1 TRBV12-3/TRBV12-4 TGTGCCAGCAGTCTACAGGGGGCAACTGAAGCTTTCTTT CASSLQGATEAFF
once . TRBJ2-5 TRBV19 TGTGCCAGTAGTCGGGCAGACCAAGAGACCCAGTACTTC CASSRADQETQYF
. . TRBJ1-1 TRBV20-1 TGCAGTGCTGCATCAAGCACTGAAGCTTTCTTT CSAASSTEAFF
. . TRBJ2-2 TRBV4-1 TGCGCCAGCAGCCGAGAACAGGGCTCGAGCACCGGGGAGCTGTTTTTT CASSREQGSSTGELFF
few . TRBJ1-1 TRBV9 TGTGCCAGCAATCGGGCCGGGGATGGGACTGAAGCTTTCTTT CASNRAGDGTEAFF
once . TRBJ1-5 TRBV5-1 TGCGCCAGCAGCTTGGTCCCTAATCAGCCCCAGCATTTT CASSLVPNQPQHF
. . TRBJ1-3 TRBV10-3 TGTGCCATCAGTGAGTCGGGGAGAGGGCAGCTCTCTGGAAACACCATATATTTT CAISESGRGQLSGNTIYF
. . TRBJ2-3 TRBV27 TGTGCCAGCAGTTCCCCGACCCCAACCACAGATACGCAGTATTTT CASSSPTPTTDTQYF